This T cell receptor (beta chain) derives from a study of OX40 agonist ivuxolimab in advanced cancers. Study summary: Patients received intravenous ivuxolimab every 2 weeks at 0.01 to 10 mg/kg.

Sequencing used immunoSEQ multiplex PCR; TCRdb keeps in-frame clones, though not all of them. The sample yields nearly 55,000 clones, around 88% seen once. The germline V gene encodes CDR1 ENHRY and CDR2 SYGVKD. The CDR3 runs 17 residues. The V and J ends lost 3 bases and 0 bases, in that order; junction bases with no gene match: 10. This clone was seen a single time. Here the sequenced sample was CD4+ or CD8+ T cells sorted from blood, taken in a trial of the OX40 agonist ivuxolimab. This chain uses TRBV10-3 with TRBJ1-1; 7 bases map to TRBD1. The TCR sequence derives from an adult with an advanced solid tumor such as melanoma, head and neck, liver or kidney cancer. In nucleotides, the CDR3 is TGTGCCATCAGTGAAGTCCCCTTGGACAGGCTGAACACTGAAGCTTTCTTT. Translated: CAISEVPLDRLNTEAFF.